This TCR beta chain was documented in a study of cytomegalovirus exposure and HLA in healthy donors. Study-level information: Previous work identified 90 million to 130 million unique TCR beta sequences from roughly 180 million T cells. Overall study results and limits: Using a false discovery rate of 0.05, a later analysis showed that fewer than 20,000 TCR beta sequences were associated with HLA alleles. Later analysis indicated greater clonal expansion among HLA-associated TCR beta chains than among equally common other chains.

On this clone: Its cognate antigen is unknown. The sample holds other DNA sequences that translate to the same CDR3.

PCR was performed using 60 Vbeta and 13 Jbeta primers. Sequencing was performed with immunoSEQ multiplex PCR; in TCRdb, only in-frame clones are kept and a portion is missing. This table holds under 200,000 clones, roughly 78% found once. The V gene's germline CDR1 is LNHNV and CDR2 YYDKDF (reference sequence). V was clipped by 1 base and J by 8 bases; unmatched bases: 4. The CDR3 extends over 14 amino acids. Donors likely had unrecorded immune exposures despite being nominally healthy when sampled. This clonotype was sampled from a man aged 40-55 years in good health and CMV-seronegative. The V call is TRBV15, the J call TRBJ1-4; 7 bases are a match to TRBD1. Sequenced input: PBMCs. Written as DNA, the CDR3 is TGTGCCACCAGCAGAGGACAGGGAGGAGAAAAACTGTTTTTT. Translating gives CATSRGQGGEKLFF.